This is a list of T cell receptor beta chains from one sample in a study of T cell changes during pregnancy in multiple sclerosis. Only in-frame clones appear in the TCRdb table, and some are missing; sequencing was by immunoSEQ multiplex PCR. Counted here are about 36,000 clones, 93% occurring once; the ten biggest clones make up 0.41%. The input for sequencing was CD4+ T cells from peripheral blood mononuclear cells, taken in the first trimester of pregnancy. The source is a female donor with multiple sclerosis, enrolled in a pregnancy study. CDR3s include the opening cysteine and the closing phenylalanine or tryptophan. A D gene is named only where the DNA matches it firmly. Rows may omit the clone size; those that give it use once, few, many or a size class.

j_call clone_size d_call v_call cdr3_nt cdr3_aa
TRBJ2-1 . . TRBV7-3 TGTGCCAGCAGCTTCACTCGGGATTACAATGAGCAGTTCTTC CASSFTRDYNEQFF
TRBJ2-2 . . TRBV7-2 TGTGCCAGCAGCTTAGCGGGACTGCAGAACACCGGGGAGCTGTTTTTT CASSLAGLQNTGELFF
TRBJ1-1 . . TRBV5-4 TGTGCCAGCTTTGAAGGGAGGGAAGCTTTCTTT CASFEGREAFF
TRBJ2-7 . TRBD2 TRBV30 TGTGCTTTAGAGCGAGCGGGAGGCTACGAGCAGTACTTC CALERAGGYEQYF
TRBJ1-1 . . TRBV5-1 TGCGCCAGCAGCTTGGAGCTAGGGGTAGAAGCTGAAGCTTTCTTT CASSLELGVEAEAFF
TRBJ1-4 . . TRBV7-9 TGTGCCAGCAGCCCATTAGGAGGCGGGGGAGACAAACTGTTTTTT CASSPLGGGGDKLFF
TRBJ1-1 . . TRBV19 TGTGCCAGTAGTTCCAGGGTAATGAACACTGAAGCTTTCTTT CASSSRVMNTEAFF
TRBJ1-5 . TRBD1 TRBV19 TGTGCCAGTAGTCGCCAACCTACAGGGGCCTATGGCAATCAGCCCCAGCATTTT CASSRQPTGAYGNQPQHF
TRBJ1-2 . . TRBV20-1 TGCAGTGCTAGACAGGGTAACACCTTC CSARQGNTF
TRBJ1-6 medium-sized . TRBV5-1 TGCGCCAGCCATACCACGGGTCCTAATTCACCCCTCCACTTT CASHTTGPNSPLHF
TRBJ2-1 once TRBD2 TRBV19 TGTGCCAGTAGGATAGCGGGGGGGCCTCATGAGCAGTTCTTC CASRIAGGPHEQFF
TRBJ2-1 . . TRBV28 TGTGCCAGCAGTTTGTTAGTTCCCGAAAATGAGCAGTTCTTC CASSLLVPENEQFF
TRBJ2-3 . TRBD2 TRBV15 TGTGCCACCAGCAGAGATCCGGGAGGATCATATAGCACAGATACGCAGTATTTT CATSRDPGGSYSTDTQYF
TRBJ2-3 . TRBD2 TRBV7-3 TGTGCCAGCAGCTTAGGACTAGCGGGGGGCACAGATACGCAGTATTTT CASSLGLAGGTDTQYF
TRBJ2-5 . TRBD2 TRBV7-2 TGTGCCAGCAGCCGAGCGGGGGCCTCAGAGACCCAGTACTTC CASSRAGASETQYF
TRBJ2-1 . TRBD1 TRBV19 TGTGCCAGTAGTACAAGGACAGGGGGATACAATGAGCAGTTCTTC CASSTRTGGYNEQFF
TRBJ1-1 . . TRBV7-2 TGTGCCAGCAGCTTGGATCAAAGCGGTGGGACTGAAGCTTTCTTT CASSLDQSGGTEAFF
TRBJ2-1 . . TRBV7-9 TGTGCCAGCAGCTTAGAAGAACTAGTCAATGAGCAGTTCTTC CASSLEELVNEQFF
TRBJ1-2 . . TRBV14 TGTGCCAGCAGCCAAGATCTATACTATGGCTACACCTTC CASSQDLYYGYTF
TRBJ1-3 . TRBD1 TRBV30 TGTGCCTGGGAACAGGGGGCTGGAAACACCATATATTTT CAWEQGAGNTIYF